Only a few counts were recorded for the clone carrying this TCR gamma chain. Its antigen remains unidentified. A much larger clone is a single base away; this may be a read error. Other DNA sequences of this sample code for an identical CDR3. The data were obtained in a study of intestinal T cells in coeliac disease. Study information: TRG cohort coeliac patients averaged roughly 15 years; controls averaged roughly 55. Notes on the study in general: Using TRD kmers, classification was 22 of 22 correct; leave-one-out accuracy reportedly approximately 93%. Degraded FFPE DNA template probably caused partial TCR sequence loss per sample.

Ten to eleven formalin-fixed paraffin-embedded scrolls, each 5 µm thick, supplied each case's genomic DNA. The TRG library came from 200 to 250 ng of biopsy DNA amplified with LymphoTrack primers. TCRdb reran clone calling via CATT on the multiplex PCR reads. The top ten clones hold 53% of a sample with 400 to 450 gamma-chain clones, less than 55% of them seen once. The CDR3 consists of 10 residues. Germline CDR1 is VENAVY and CDR2 is YDSYNSRV. The J gene is TRGJ1 or TRGJ2, the V gene TRGV8. Sequencing was performed on a duodenal biopsy. The source of this sequence is a human donor who served as a control with a normal duodenal biopsy, not a healthy volunteer. The CDR3 spells CATYGPQKLF. In DNA form, the CDR3 reads TGCGCCACCTACGGCCCGCAGAAACTCTTT.